This T cell receptor beta chain was recorded in a study of Ad26.COV2.S vaccination and SARS-CoV-2 variants. Germline CDR1 is MNHEY and CDR2 is SMNVEV (reference sequence). CDR3 length: 14 residues. Germline trimming cut 9 bases from V and 5 bases from J; bases unmatched to any gene: 9. Regarding treatment: 15 to 20 received Ad26.COV2.S at low or high dose, single or two shots; roughly 5 received placebo; per-sample allocation not given. Each sample was drawn 63 days after the first injection (of vaccine or placebo). Repertoires were generated with immunoSEQ multiplex PCR, while TCRdb's copy carries only in-frame clones and drops some. The sample contains hundreds of thousands of clones, approximately 86% of which appear only once.

This specimen consisted of peripheral blood, obtained in a trial of Ad26.COV2.S vaccine versus placebo. The origin of this receptor is a person aged 18-65 years who received the Ad26.COV2.S COVID-19 vaccine or a placebo. V usage is TRBV27 and J usage is TRBJ1-1; 10 bases line up with TRBD1. This chain's CDR3 is CASGDRGRRTEAFF. As DNA, the CDR3 is TGTGCCAGTGGAGACAGGGGGCGAAGAACTGAAGCTTTCTTT.